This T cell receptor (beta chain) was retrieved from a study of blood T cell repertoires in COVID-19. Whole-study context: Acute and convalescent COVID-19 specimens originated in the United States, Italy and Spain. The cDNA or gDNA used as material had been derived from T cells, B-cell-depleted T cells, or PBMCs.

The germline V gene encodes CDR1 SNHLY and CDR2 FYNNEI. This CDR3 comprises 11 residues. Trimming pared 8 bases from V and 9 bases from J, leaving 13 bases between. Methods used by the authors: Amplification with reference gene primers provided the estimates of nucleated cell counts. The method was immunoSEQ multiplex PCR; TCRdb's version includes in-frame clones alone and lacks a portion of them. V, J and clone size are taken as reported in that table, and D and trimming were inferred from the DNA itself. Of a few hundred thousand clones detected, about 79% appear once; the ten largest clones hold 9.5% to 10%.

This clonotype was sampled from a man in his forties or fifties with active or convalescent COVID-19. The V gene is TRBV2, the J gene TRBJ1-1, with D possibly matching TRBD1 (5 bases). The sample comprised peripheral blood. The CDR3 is CASGRELKAFF. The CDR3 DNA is TGTGCCAGCGGCAGGGAATTAAAAGCTTTCTTT.